This T cell receptor (beta chain) was documented in a study of neurological immune-mediated disorders. Study-wide results and limits: The absence of any CDR3 amino acid sequence shared by expanded clones across subjects suggests that repertoires were private in all groups.

There are many counts of this clonotype. Its antigen is currently unknown. Synthesis of cDNA was accomplished via 5'RACE employing 10-nucleotide random UMIs. Each CDR3 protein gets one entry after TCRdb re-called the 5' RACE reads with MiXCR. The table records 40,000 or so distinct CDR3 sequences, 11% of them present only once. The time point here: technical triplicate 1. The unsorted libraries were produced from 2 million PBMCs held at -80 C. The CDR3 runs to 13 residues. Germline V gene sequence: CDR1 LGHDT, CDR2 YNNKEL (reference sequence). V dropped 1 base and J dropped 3 bases, with 6 bases sitting between them.

V usage is TRBV3-1 and J usage is TRBJ1-1; D call uncertain. Sequenced material: PBMCs. The receptor was isolated from a man between 60 and 75 years old with HTLV-1-associated myelopathy (HAM/TSP). CDR3 sequence: CASSQGGHTEAFF. CDR3 in DNA: TGTGCCAGCAGCCAAGGGGGTCACACTGAAGCTTTCTTT.